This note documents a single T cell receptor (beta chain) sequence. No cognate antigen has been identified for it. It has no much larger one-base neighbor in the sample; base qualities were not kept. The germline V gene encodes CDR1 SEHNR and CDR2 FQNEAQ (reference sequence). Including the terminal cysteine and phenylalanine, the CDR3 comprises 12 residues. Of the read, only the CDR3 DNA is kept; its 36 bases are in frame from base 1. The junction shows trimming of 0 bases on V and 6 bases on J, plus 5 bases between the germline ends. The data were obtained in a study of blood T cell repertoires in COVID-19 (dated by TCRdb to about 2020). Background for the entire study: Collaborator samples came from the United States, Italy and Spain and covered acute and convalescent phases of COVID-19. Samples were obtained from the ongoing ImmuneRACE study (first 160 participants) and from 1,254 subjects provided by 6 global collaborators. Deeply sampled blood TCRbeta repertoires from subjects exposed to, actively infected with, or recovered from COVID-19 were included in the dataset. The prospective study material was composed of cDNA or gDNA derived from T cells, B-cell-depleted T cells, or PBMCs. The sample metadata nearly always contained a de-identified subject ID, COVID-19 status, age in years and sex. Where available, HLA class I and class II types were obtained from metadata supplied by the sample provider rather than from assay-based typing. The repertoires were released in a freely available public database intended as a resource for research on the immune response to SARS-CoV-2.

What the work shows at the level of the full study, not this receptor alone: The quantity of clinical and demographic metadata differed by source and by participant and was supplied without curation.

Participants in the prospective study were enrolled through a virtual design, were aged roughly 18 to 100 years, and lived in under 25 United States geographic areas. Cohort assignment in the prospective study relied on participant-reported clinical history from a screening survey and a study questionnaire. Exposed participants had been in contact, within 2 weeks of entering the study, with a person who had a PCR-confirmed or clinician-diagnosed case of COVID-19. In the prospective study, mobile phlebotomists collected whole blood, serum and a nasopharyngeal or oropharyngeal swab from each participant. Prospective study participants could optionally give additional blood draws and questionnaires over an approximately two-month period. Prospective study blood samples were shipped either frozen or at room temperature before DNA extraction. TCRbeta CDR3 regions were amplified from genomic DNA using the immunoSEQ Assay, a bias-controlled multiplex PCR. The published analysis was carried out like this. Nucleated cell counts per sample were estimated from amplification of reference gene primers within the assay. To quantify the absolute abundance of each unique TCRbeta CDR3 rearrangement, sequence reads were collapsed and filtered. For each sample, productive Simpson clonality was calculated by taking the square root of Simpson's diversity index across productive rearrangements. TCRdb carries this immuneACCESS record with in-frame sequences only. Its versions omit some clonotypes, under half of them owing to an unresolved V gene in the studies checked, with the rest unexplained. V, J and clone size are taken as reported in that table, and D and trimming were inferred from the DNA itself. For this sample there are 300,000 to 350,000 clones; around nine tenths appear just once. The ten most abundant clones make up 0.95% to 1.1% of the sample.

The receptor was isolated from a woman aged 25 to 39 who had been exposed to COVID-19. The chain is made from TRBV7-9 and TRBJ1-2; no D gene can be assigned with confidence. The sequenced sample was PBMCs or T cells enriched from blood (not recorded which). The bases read TGTGCCAGCAGCTTAGCACGGGATGGCTACACCTTC. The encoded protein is CASSLARDGYTF.